A selection of T cell receptor beta chains follows, all from one sample in a study of T-cell reconstitution after alpha-beta-depleted transplantation in children. TCRdb re-called the PCR reads through MiXCR, storing one row per CDR3 protein. The table includes roughly 160,000 distinct CDR3 sequences, 11% detected once. The starting material was PBMCs, obtained before TCRalphabeta/CD19-depleted stem cell transplant. These receptors were taken from a boy aged 2-15 years with acute myeloid leukemia, due to receive a stem cell transplant. The CDR3 runs from the conserved cysteine through the conserved F or W. The order of the fields is D gene, clone size, J gene, V gene, CDR3 protein, CDR3 DNA. The D gene is left open where the match is weak. The size entry gives how often the clone was seen (once, few, many) or a class if it is expanded.

TRBD2,many,TRBJ2-1,TRBV4-1,CASSGTSGSNEQFF,TGCGCCAGCAGCGGGACTAGCGGGAGTAATGAGCAGTTCTTC
TRBD1,many,TRBJ1-5,TRBV5-5,CASSSGQFSSNQPQHF,TGTGCCAGCAGCTCGGGACAGTTTTCTAGCAATCAGCCCCAGCATTTT
TRBD1,many,TRBJ1-1,TRBV4-1,CASSQTGQGQNTEAFF,TGCGCCAGCAGCCAGACTGGACAGGGGCAAAACACTGAAGCTTTCTTT
-,many,TRBJ1-5,TRBV7-8,CASSPSGVLLHF,TGTGCCAGCAGCCCCAGCGGGGTCCTACTGCATTTT
-,many,TRBJ1-4,TRBV28,CASLGEKLFF,TGTGCCAGCCTGGGTGAAAAACTGTTTTTT
TRBD2,many,TRBJ2-2,TRBV28,CASSLGRILGLAVGRTGELFF,TGTGCCAGCAGTTTAGGAAGAATCCTTGGACTAGCGGTAGGCAGGACCGGGGAGCTGTTTTTT
-,many,TRBJ2-2,TRBV3-1,CASSQVLDGTGELFF,TGTGCCAGCAGCCAAGTCCTGGACGGCACCGGGGAGCTGTTTTTT
TRBD2,many,TRBJ2-1,TRBV20-1,CSALSGRDYNEQFF,TGCAGTGCCCTCAGCGGGAGGGACTACAATGAGCAGTTCTTC
TRBD1,many,TRBJ2-5,TRBV29-1,CSVAWGQTETQYF,TGCAGCGTTGCATGGGGACAGACAGAGACCCAGTACTTC
-,many,TRBJ1-1,TRBV5-1,CASSSAGNTEAFF,TGCGCCAGCAGCTCAGCGGGGAACACTGAAGCTTTCTTT
TRBD2,many,TRBJ2-5,TRBV5-1,CASSQGTSVGHETQYF,TGCGCCAGCAGCCAAGGAACTAGCGTGGGGCATGAGACCCAGTACTTC
-,many,TRBJ1-1,TRBV12-3/TRBV12-4,CASSLSGEKTEAFF,TGTGCCAGCAGTTTGTCAGGGGAGAAGACTGAAGCTTTCTTT
-,many,TRBJ2-1,TRBV10-3,CAISESVDNEQFF,TGTGCCATCAGTGAGTCGGTAGACAATGAGCAGTTCTTC